This entry features one T cell receptor beta chain sequence. Its antigen is not known. Produced via immunoSEQ multiplex PCR; TCRdb's table is partial and in-frame only. Among about 3,800 clones, approximately 79% were seen once, and the ten largest hold 6% to 8%. The record originates from a study of immune cell composition in non-small cell lung cancer. Overall study context: Most cases were lung adenocarcinoma or squamous cell carcinoma. General study results and limits: Squamous carcinomas (about 75%) more often had tumour-associated clones >0.5% than adenocarcinomas (roughly 35%). Tumour TCR-beta clonality was not significantly tied to smoking pack-years.

V lost 0 bases to trimming and J lost 4 bases, with 12 bases between them. The CDR3 spans 15 residues. Per the germline V gene, CDR1 is MNHEY and CDR2 is SVGAGI. Sequencing was carried out using lung tumor tissue. The TCR sequence derives from a human donor with non-small cell lung cancer. The gene calls are TRBV6-5 and TRBJ2-5; D call uncertain. The CDR3 bases are TGTGCCAGCAGTTACTCGAGTTTTGATCGAGAGACCCAGTACTTC. This sequence encodes CASSYSSFDRETQYF.